The 4 T cell receptor beta chains below come from one sample, sequenced in a study of vaccination effects on CD4 cells after COVID-19. TCRdb's table, derived via immunoSEQ multiplex PCR, lists solely in-frame clones and lacks some. The sample has fewer than 60,000 clones, around 84% seen once. No antigen is known for these receptors. An approximately 10-day culture period preceded the isolation of CD4+ T cells. Participants were vaccinated with two doses of either the BNT162b2 or mRNA-1273 vaccine. The material was CD4+ T cells from PBMCs cultured without peptide, obtained after COVID-19 vaccination. These receptors were taken from a human donor who received a COVID-19 vaccine.

The chain joins TRBV7-9 to TRBJ2-2; no reliable D call. Germline CDR1 is SEHNR and CDR2 is FQNEAQ (reference sequence). Trimming left V 3 bases short and J 2 bases short, with 4 bases between. The CDR3 spans 13 residues. CDR3: CASSLGNTGELFF. CDR3 DNA: TGTGCCAGCAGCTTGGGTAACACCGGGGAGCTGTTTTTT.

The chain joins TRBV5-1 to TRBJ2-3; 14 bases agree with TRBD2. The CDR3 has 18 residues. Losses at the gene ends were 4 bases for V and 3 bases for J; bases not matched to a gene: 10. Looked up from germline, CDR1 is SGHRS and CDR2 is YFSETQ. CDR3 in amino acids: CASSRGLAGARSTDTQYF. In DNA form, the CDR3 reads TGCGCCAGCAGCCGGGGACTAGCGGGAGCACGTAGTACAGATACGCAGTATTTT.

This chain connects TRBV7-6 to TRBJ1-5, with D possibly TRBD1 on 6 matching bases. This CDR3 is built from 17 residues. Trimming took 2 bases from V and 0 from J, leaving 14 bases between them. CDR1 is SGHVS, CDR2 FNYEAQ, per germline. CDR3 sequence reads: CASSLPGQIYSNQPQHF. The DNA of the CDR3 is TGTGCCAGCAGCTTACCTGGACAGATTTATAGCAATCAGCCCCAGCATTTT. Variable domain in full (rest from reference TRBV7-6 and TRBJ1-5): GAGVSQSPRYKVTKRGQDVALRCDPISGHVSLYWYRQALGQGPEFLTYFNYEAQQDKSGLPNDRFSAERPEGSISTLTIQRTEQRDSAMYRCASSLPGQIYSNQPQHFGDGTRLSIL.

The J gene is TRBJ1-1, the V gene TRBV7-3; D might be TRBD1 (5 bases). This CDR3 is built from 13 residues. Trimming cost V 2 bases and J 4 bases, with 8 bases left between them. Germline V lookup: CDR1 SGHTA, CDR2 FQGTGA. The CDR3 is CASSLSGFTEAFF. In nucleotides, the CDR3 is TGTGCCAGCAGCTTATCAGGGTTCACTGAAGCTTTCTTT. Looking up the rest from reference TRBV7-3 and TRBJ1-1 gives the full variable domain: GAGVSQTPSNKVTEKGKYVELRCDPISGHTALYWYRQSLGQGPEFLIYFQGTGAADDSGLPNDRFFAVRPEGSVSTLKIQRTERGDSAVYLCASSLSGFTEAFFGQGTRLTVV.